This T cell receptor beta chain originates from a study of T cell repertoires in cytomegalovirus infection. A note on this clonotype: The antigen is not known.

CDR3 size: 15 residues. Germline loops: CDR1 SGHTA, CDR2 FQGTGA. V lost 3 bases and J 6 bases, leaving 17 bases between the germline ends. MiXCR was run by TCRdb on the reads, yielding one entry per CDR3 protein. The sample gives around 340,000 distinct CDR3 sequences, under 35% of which show up once; over 15% is in the top ten. The J gene is TRBJ1-2, the V gene TRBV7-3; D ambiguous. The sequenced sample was cultured PBMCs, obtained from culture after CMV antigen stimulation. The source of this sequence is a human donor in good health (CMV status not recorded). Some clones in this sample may be carry-over from other donors' samples. This CDR3 is CASSLRDPDIHGYTF. CDR3 in DNA: TGTGCCAGCAGCTTGCGTGACCCAGACATCCATGGCTACACCTTC.